These T cell receptor beta chains were read from a single sample in a study of beta chain features in type 1 diabetes. Using immunoSEQ multiplex PCR, the repertoire was profiled, and TCRdb retains in-frame clones only, with some absent. In the table there are over 650,000 clones, over 13% of which are singletons. Material for sequencing was naive CD4+ T cells from blood. The receptors stem from a man aged 18 to 29 with type 1 diabetes. Each CDR3 is given with its conserved first and last residue. Not all rows give a size; the values are once, few, many and, for expanded clones, a class.

CASSYSSPLNTEAFF	TRBV6-5	TRBJ1-1	few
CASSLGTGRVGYTF	TRBV7-6	TRBJ1-2	few
CSVEDSAGGGWETQYF	TRBV29-1	TRBJ2-5	.
CASKASGYTYNEQFF	TRBV5-1	TRBJ2-1	few
CASSPGQGAGISYNEQFF	TRBV5-4	TRBJ2-1	few
CASSFTTGPLDGYTF	TRBV11-1	TRBJ1-2	few
CASSARLGQETQYF	TRBV6-5	TRBJ2-5	few
CASRLSGAYEQYF	TRBV28	TRBJ2-7	few
CAWSVRAPSYGYTF	TRBV30	TRBJ1-2	few
CASSLGPNDGNEQFF	TRBV5-1	TRBJ2-1	few
CASSLVDGLGEKLFF	TRBV7-2	TRBJ1-4	.
CASSLAGTSGSHPRDEQYF	TRBV7-2	TRBJ2-7	few
CASSIFNNEQFF	TRBV5-1	TRBJ2-1	.
CASSPSGELYEQYF	TRBV11-1	TRBJ2-7	few
CASSQDGGWETQYF	TRBV4-3	TRBJ2-5	few
CASSYGAGYTEAFF	TRBV6-5	TRBJ1-1	once
CASSPQQANYGYTF	TRBV5-1	TRBJ1-2	.
CASSLLSGTSPTYEQYF	TRBV18	TRBJ2-7	.
CASSLDRNTEAFF	TRBV2	TRBJ1-1	.
CASSQDRDNEQFF	TRBV14	TRBJ2-1	few
CASSVVGTGDTEAFF	TRBV9	TRBJ1-1	.
CASRRTSGTARYEQYF	TRBV27	TRBJ2-7	few
CASSFSGPYEQYF	TRBV5-1	TRBJ2-7	.